The rows below give T cell receptor beta chains drawn from one sample of a study of cytomegalovirus exposure and HLA in healthy donors. The repertoire was sequenced with immunoSEQ multiplex PCR; TCRdb's copy has only in-frame clones and lacks some. The profile shows 57,000 or so clones, about two thirds of them singletons. Sequenced sample: PBMCs. Receptor source: a woman aged 55-69 years in good health and CMV-seropositive. Each CDR3 is given with its conserved first and last residue. D genes are given only for firm matches. Some rows mark clone size as missing; the rest say once, few, many or name a class of expanded clone.

v_gene,j_gene,d_gene,abundance,CDR3aa,CDR3nt
TRBV27,TRBJ1-2,NA,NA,CASTPRSGLGYTF,TGTGCCAGCACCCCAAGGAGCGGTCTTGGCTACACCTTC
TRBV4-2,TRBJ2-1,TRBD2,NA,CASSQDPAGGNEQFF,TGTGCCAGCAGCCAAGATCCAGCGGGGGGGAATGAGCAGTTCTTC
TRBV11-2,TRBJ1-4,TRBD1,NA,CASSSGDRGREKLFF,TGTGCCAGCAGCTCCGGGGACAGGGGGAGGGAAAAACTGTTTTTT
TRBV18,TRBJ1-5,NA,NA,CASSPYRGGGNQPQHF,TGTGCCAGCTCACCATATAGGGGAGGTGGCAATCAGCCCCAGCATTTT
TRBV19,TRBJ2-1,NA,NA,CATLETANSYNEQFF,TGTGCCACCCTGGAGACCGCAAACTCCTACAATGAGCAGTTCTTC
TRBV6-6,TRBJ2-2,TRBD2,few,CASSPNSGGGTGELFF,TGTGCCAGCAGTCCCAATAGCGGGGGCGGGACCGGGGAGCTGTTTTTT
TRBV7-6,TRBJ2-7,TRBD1,NA,CASSPVGTGDEQYF,TGTGCCAGCAGCCCGGTCGGGACAGGGGACGAGCAGTACTTC
TRBV11-2,TRBJ1-4,NA,NA,CASSLEPEEKLFF,TGTGCCAGCAGCTTAGAGCCTGAGGAAAAACTGTTTTTT
TRBV6-5,TRBJ1-2,TRBD1,few,CASREQGIPNYGYTF,TGTGCCAGCAGGGAACAGGGGATACCGAACTATGGCTACACCTTC
TRBV4-3,TRBJ2-2,NA,NA,CASSQDLTTRRELFF,TGCGCCAGCAGCCAAGATTTGACTACCAGGAGGGAGCTGTTTTTT
TRBV21-1,TRBJ1-6,NA,NA,CATTKQGNNSPLHF,TGTGCCACCACCAAACAGGGAAATAATTCACCCCTCCACTTT
TRBV15,TRBJ1-6,NA,NA,CATRRGAATSPLHF,TGTGCCACCAGAAGAGGTGCGGCAACCTCACCCCTCCACTTT
TRBV4-1,TRBJ2-1,TRBD2,NA,CASSQGLAGVNNEQFF,TGCGCCAGCAGCCAAGGCCTAGCGGGGGTTAACAATGAGCAGTTCTTC
TRBV5-1,TRBJ2-7,TRBD1,NA,CASSPTGDGVEQYF,TGCGCCAGCAGCCCGACAGGGGATGGGGTCGAGCAGTACTTC
TRBV4-3,TRBJ1-2,NA,NA,CASSQEQGMGGYTF,TGCGCCAGCAGCCAAGAACAGGGAATGGGTGGCTACACCTTC
TRBV29-1,TRBJ1-3,NA,once,CSAGQGGNTIYF,TGCAGCGCCGGACAAGGGGGAAACACCATATATTTT
TRBV6-6,TRBJ1-4,TRBD1,NA,CASSNRGGYEKLFF,TGTGCCAGCAGTAACAGGGGTGGATATGAAAAACTGTTTTTT
TRBV9,TRBJ1-3,NA,few,CASSVEHLASSGNTIYF,TGTGCCAGCAGCGTAGAACACCTAGCGAGCTCTGGAAACACCATATATTTT
TRBV10-2,TRBJ1-5,NA,once,CASSGKGLQPQHF,TGCGCCAGCAGTGGGAAGGGGCTTCAGCCCCAGCATTTT
TRBV6-1,TRBJ1-2,NA,once,CASSEPGWIYGYTF,TGTGCCAGCAGTGAACCAGGGTGGATCTATGGCTACACCTTC
TRBV7-2,TRBJ2-7,NA,NA,CASSLSRDNDYEQYF,TGTGCCAGCAGCTTAAGCCGGGACAATGACTACGAGCAGTACTTC
TRBV29-1,TRBJ2-3,TRBD2,NA,CSVRRGVSTDTQYF,TGCAGCGTTCGCCGGGGGGTTAGCACAGATACGCAGTATTTT